The 28 T cell receptor beta chains below all came from one sample that was sequenced in a study of blood T cell repertoires in COVID-19. The method was immunoSEQ multiplex PCR; TCRdb's version includes in-frame clones alone and lacks a portion of them. The sample contains 210,000 or so clones, approximately 78% of which appear only once. The sequenced material came from peripheral blood. The receptor set was obtained from a woman older than 75 with acute or convalescent COVID-19.

The gene calls are TRBV5-1 and TRBJ2-5, with D possibly matching TRBD1 (5 bases). The CDR3 length is 13 residues. Trimming stripped 0 bases from V and 5 bases from J, with 8 bases between. Germline V gives CDR1 SGHRS, CDR2 YFSETQ. The CDR3 is CASSLGQPETQYF. CDR3 sequence (DNA): TGCGCCAGCAGCTTGGGACAGCCTGAGACCCAGTACTTC.

A single count supports this clone. The V call is TRBV19, the J call TRBJ2-7; no clear D gene. V was clipped by 5 bases and J by 0 bases, with 11 bases between them. Germline assignment: CDR1 LNHDA and CDR2 SQIVND (reference sequence). This CDR3 has 14 residues. In DNA form, the CDR3 reads TGTGCCAGTAGTGAACAAAAAAACTCCTACGAGCAGTACTTC. Translation: CASSEQKNSYEQYF.

This sequence joins TRBV3-1 (or the pseudogene TRBV3-2) and TRBJ2-5; a weak D match, TRBD2 (6 bases). Trimming left V 4 bases short and J 1 base short, with 13 bases between. This CDR3 comprises 15 residues. Germline lookup yields CDR1 LGHDT and CDR2 YNNKEL (reference sequence). CDR3 nucleotide sequence: TGTGCCAGCAGCCTAAACACGGGGGTCCAAGAGACCCAGTACTTC. Protein: CASSLNTGVQETQYF.

V gene TRBV6-6 combines with J gene TRBJ1-5, with no clear D. Germline CDR1 MNHNY, CDR2 SVGAGI (reference sequence). This CDR3 is built from 16 residues. Trimming pared 7 bases from V and 3 bases from J, leaving 19 bases between. CDR3 amino acids: CASTQAALGNNQPQHF. The CDR3 coding sequence is TGTGCCAGCACCCAGGCTGCATTGGGTAACAATCAGCCCCAGCATTTT.

The chain is built from TRBV30 and TRBJ2-2, with 7 bases fitting TRBD1. CDR1 and CDR2 from the germline V gene are GTSNPN and SVGIG (reference sequence). The length of the CDR3 is 13 residues. V lost 0 bases and J lost 6; bases outside the gene matches: 1. The chain's CDR3 is CAWSVQGPGELFF. The DNA for the CDR3 is TGTGCCTGGAGTGTACAGGGGCCCGGGGAGCTGTTTTTT.

Only a few counts were recorded for this clone. The gene calls are TRBV9 and TRBJ2-5; D may be TRBD2 (5 bases). CDR1 is SGDLS, CDR2 YYNGEE, per germline. The V and J ends lost 0 bases and 4 bases respectively, with 7 bases between them. The CDR3 sequence is 13 residues long. The CDR3 nucleotides are TGTGCCAGCAGCGTAGCGGGAAGAGAGACCCAGTACTTC. It codes for CASSVAGRETQYF.

The V and J genes are TRBV19 and TRBJ2-7; perhaps TRBD2 as D (6 bases). The length of the CDR3 is 14 residues. Germline assignment: CDR1 LNHDA and CDR2 SQIVND (reference sequence). V lost 5 bases and J 2 bases, leaving 13 bases between the germline ends. CDR3 bases: TGTGCCAGTAGTCGGGGGACTTATACCTACGAGCAGTACTTC. It encodes CASSRGTYTYEQYF.

This chain joins TRBV20-1 and TRBJ1-1; D ambiguous. Trimming shortened V by 7 bases and J by 4 bases, and 10 bases separated the two germline ends. CDR1 and CDR2 from the germline V gene are DFQATT and SNEGSKA (reference sequence). This CDR3 spans 11 amino acids. CDR3 DNA: TGCAGTGTTGGAGTAGGCACTGAAGCTTTCTTT. It codes for CSVGVGTEAFF.

The V gene is TRBV6-5, the J gene TRBJ2-7, with TRBD1 matching over 10 bases. CDR1 is MNHEY, CDR2 SVGAGI, per germline. Trimming at V came to 7 bases and at J to 6 bases, leaving 12 bases not matched to a gene. The CDR3 consists of 15 residues. The CDR3 loop is CASKPPDRGNGEQYF. CDR3 in DNA: TGTGCCAGCAAACCTCCGGACAGGGGGAATGGCGAGCAGTACTTC.

This clone appeared a single time. The chain carries TRBV14 and TRBJ1-1; 9 bases fit TRBD1. Germline V gene lookup returns CDR1 SGHDN and CDR2 FVKESK. The V segment lost 1 base and the J segment 4 bases; nucleotides outside the gene matches: 7. This CDR3 is built from 16 residues. The CDR3 DNA reads as TGTGCCAGCAGCCAAGTCACAGGGGGCGCGACCACTGAAGCTTTCTTT. Translated: CASSQVTGGATTEAFF. The full variable domain, with the rest looked up from reference TRBV14 and TRBJ1-1, is EAGVTQFPSHSVIEKGQTVTLRCDPISGHDNLYWYRRVMGKEIKFLLHFVKESKQDESGMPNNRFLAERTGGTYSTLKVQPAELEDSGVYFCASSQVTGGATTEAFFGQGTRLTVV.

This chain connects TRBV5-1 to TRBJ1-4, with TRBD1 matching 10 bases. CDR1 and CDR2 (germline): SGHRS, YFSETQ. The CDR3 has 14 residues. J was trimmed by 8 bases and V by 3 bases; bases with no gene match: 4. Here the CDR3 DNA reads TGCGCCAGCAGCTCGGGACAGGGGTTCGAAAAACTGTTTTTT. This encodes CASSSGQGFEKLFF.

V is TRBV7-2 and J is TRBJ2-5; the D is unclear. In germline, CDR1 is SGHTA, CDR2 FQGNSA. The CDR3 contains 15 residues. V was clipped by 1 base and J by 3 bases, with 12 bases between them. CDR3 region: CASSLGGARKETQYF. CDR3 in DNA: TGTGCCAGCAGCTTAGGAGGAGCGCGGAAAGAGACCCAGTACTTC.

In its sample, this clone was seen once. The V gene is TRBV2, the J gene TRBJ2-7; a weak D match, TRBD2 (5 bases). Trimming took off 6 bases at V and 3 bases at J, with 18 bases between the two ends. This CDR3 has 15 amino acids. The germline V gene encodes CDR1 SNHLY and CDR2 FYNNEI. The CDR3 DNA reads TGTGCCAGCAGGGCCTCGGGTGTCAGCGGCTACGAGCAGTACTTC. Its translation is CASRASGVSGYEQYF.

The V gene is TRBV27, the J gene TRBJ1-1; D unclear. Germline loops: CDR1 MNHEY, CDR2 SMNVEV (reference sequence). V lost 5 bases and J lost 3, with 13 bases in between. The CDR3 spans 14 residues. CDR3 in DNA: TGTGCCAGCAGTCAGACATACGGCTACACTGAAGCTTTCTTT. Translated, it gives CASSQTYGYTEAFF.

The genes are TRBV10-2 and TRBJ2-7; D perhaps matches TRBD2 (7 bases). Per the germline V gene, CDR1 is WSHSY and CDR2 is SAAADI. The CDR3 is 16 residues long. Trimming removed 5 bases at V and 1 base at J, with 18 bases between. The CDR3 DNA follows: TGCGCCAGCAGTTCCATGGGGGGGCTAGCATCCTACGAGCAGTACTTC. It translates to CASSSMGGLASYEQYF.

V and J are TRBV19 and TRBJ1-2, with 7 nucleotides matching TRBD1. Germline CDR1 is LNHDA and CDR2 is SQIVND (reference sequence). The CDR3 totals 14 residues. The V segment lost 5 bases and the J segment 5 bases; nucleotides outside the gene matches: 8. The CDR3 spells CASSPTGAGYGYTF. The CDR3 coding sequence is TGTGCCAGTAGTCCCACAGGGGCGGGGTATGGCTACACCTTC.

The chain couples TRBV24-1 to TRBJ2-1; a possible D gene is TRBD1 (6 bases). The germline V and J ends were trimmed by 0 bases and 7 bases, with 15 bases remaining between them. CDR3 size: 16 residues. Germline V gives CDR1 KGHDR, CDR2 SFDVKD. The CDR3 region is CATSDLGRGMTNEQFF. The CDR3 DNA reads TGTGCCACCAGTGATTTGGGCAGGGGCATGACTAATGAGCAGTTCTTC.

V and J are TRBV7-9 and TRBJ2-2, with a tentative D call TRBD1 (6 bases). Germline values: CDR1 SEHNR, CDR2 FQNEAQ (reference sequence). The CDR3 length is 16 residues. V lost 4 bases to trimming and J lost 2 bases, with 14 bases between them. The CDR3 spells CASSSSLQGNTGELFF. CDR3 bases: TGTGCCAGCAGCTCCAGCCTACAGGGTAACACCGGGGAGCTGTTTTTT.

The chain combines TRBV6-6 with TRBJ2-1; 15 nucleotides agree with TRBD2. Germline V CDR1 and CDR2: MNHNY, SVGAGI (reference sequence). The length of the CDR3 is 19 residues. Trimming at V came to 5 bases and at J to 2 bases, leaving 10 bases not matched to a gene. The CDR3 region has the DNA TGTGCCAGCAGTCGCCCCCGGGGACTAGCGGGAGGTACCTACAATGAGCAGTTCTTC. Its translation: CASSRPRGLAGGTYNEQFF.

The rearrangement joins TRBV3-1 (or the pseudogene TRBV3-2) to TRBJ2-7, with TRBD2 as a possible D gene (5 bases). The CDR3 length is 15 residues. Germline-derived CDR1 and CDR2 are LGHDT and YNNKEL (reference sequence). The V and J ends lost 1 base and 1 base respectively, with 11 bases between them. The CDR3 spells CASSQGSVGSYEQYF. CDR3 sequence (DNA): TGTGCCAGCAGCCAAGGTAGCGTAGGGTCCTACGAGCAGTACTTC.

This chain uses TRBV19 with TRBJ2-3; 9 nucleotides match TRBD1. J was trimmed by 2 bases and V by 6 bases; bases with no gene match: 6. CDR3 length: 15 amino acids. Germline loops: CDR1 LNHDA, CDR2 SQIVND (reference sequence). The CDR3 bases are TGTGCCAGTAGGGAACGGACAGGGGTCACAGATACGCAGTATTTT. This codes for CASRERTGVTDTQYF.

J is TRBJ1-2 and V is TRBV3-1 (or the pseudogene TRBV3-2), with 7 bases that match TRBD1. With 6 bases clipped from V and 4 bases from J, the junction kept 5 bases outside the gene matches. CDR3 length: 13 residues. Germline loops: CDR1 LGHDT, CDR2 YNNKEL (reference sequence). The CDR3 DNA reads as TGTGCCAGCAGTCCGGGACAGTTCTATGGCTACACCTTC. It is translated as CASSPGQFYGYTF.

The CDR3 DNA reads as TGCGCCAGCAGCGACTGGACAGGGGGTCTTGGCTACACCTTC. Translated: CASSDWTGGLGYTF. The genes are TRBV4-3 and TRBJ1-2; 10 nucleotides agree with TRBD1. The germline gives CDR1 LGHNA, CDR2 YSLEER. V dropped 5 bases and J dropped 7; count of bases not matched to a gene: 7. The CDR3 is 14 residues long.

The chain has TRBV20-1 and TRBJ2-7; the D gene is possibly TRBD2 (6 bases). V was trimmed by 2 bases and J by 5 bases, leaving 7 bases between them. Looked up from germline, CDR1 is DFQATT and CDR2 is SNEGSKA (reference sequence). This CDR3 region has 11 residues. In DNA, the CDR3 is TGCAGTGCTAGACCGGGAGACGAGCAGTACTTC. It encodes CSARPGDEQYF.

V and J are TRBV14 and TRBJ2-3, with D tentatively TRBD2 (6 bases). This CDR3 region has 15 residues. CDR1 and CDR2 (germline): SGHDN, FVKESK. Trimming shortened V by 3 bases and J by 7 bases, and 17 bases separated the two germline ends. DNA of the CDR3: TGTGCCAGCAGCCAGAGTGGAGGGCTCTACAATACGCAGTATTTT. It codes for CASSQSGGLYNTQYF.

V gene TRBV7-8 combines with J gene TRBJ1-1; 8 bases fit TRBD1. V shed 4 bases and J 4 bases; nucleotides not matched to a gene: 8. CDR1 is SGHVS and CDR2 is FQNEAQ in the germline V gene. The CDR3 runs to 15 residues. The CDR3 bases are TGTGCCAGCAGCTCCCCGGGACAGGTCGGCACTGAAGCTTTCTTT. Protein product: CASSSPGQVGTEAFF.

The rearrangement links TRBV19 to TRBJ1-5, with 9 bases aligning to TRBD1. After removal of 7 bases from V and 2 bases from J, the junction contained 9 bases not matched to a gene. The V gene's germline CDR1 is LNHDA and CDR2 SQIVND (reference sequence). CDR3 length: 16 residues. CDR3 region: CASTLTGGEGNQPQHF. CDR3 nucleotide sequence: TGTGCCAGTACGTTAACAGGGGGCGAGGGCAATCAGCCCCAGCATTTT.

V gene TRBV5-1 combines with J gene TRBJ1-5, with TRBD1 matching 10 bases. Germline lookup yields CDR1 SGHRS and CDR2 YFSETQ. V lost 4 bases and J lost 5; bases outside the gene matches: 6. This CDR3 spans 15 amino acids. The CDR3 loop is CASSQGQGYDQPQHF. The CDR3 DNA reads as TGCGCCAGCAGCCAGGGACAGGGGTATGATCAGCCCCAGCATTTT.